This entry concerns a single T cell receptor (beta chain). Its antigen is unidentified. Given a much more abundant clone one base away, this may be a read error. Noted time point: persistent/refractory GD, antithyroid drugs over 5 years with positive TRAb. PBMC RNA was the source of the TCR library. Arm-PCR of CDR3 regions and iRepertoire HTBI primers were used to build TCR beta libraries. TCRdb ran MiXCR on the multiplex PCR reads and lists one entry per CDR3 protein. The data contain about 470,000 distinct CDR3 sequences, about 22% of them singletons. This entry is derived from a study of regulatory T cells in long-lasting Graves disease. In the study overall: Patients met the persistent Graves' disease definition after over 5 years of antithyroid drugs with positive TSH receptor antibodies.

Study conclusions and caveats: Segments TRBV28, TRBJ1-2 and TRBJ2-5 showed preferential usage in persistent disease. TCR diversity was lower in persistent Graves' patients (versus newly diagnosed ones). It was possible that the small sample size reduced accuracy.

Trimming removed 5 bases from V and 4 bases from J; junction bases left unmatched: 7. The CDR3 has 15 amino acids. The V gene's germline CDR1 is MNHNS and CDR2 SASEGT. Source: peripheral blood mononuclear cells (PBMCs), taken when the disease was refractory, from a patient treated with antithyroid drugs. This clonotype was sampled from a female donor with Graves disease. V usage is TRBV6-1 and J usage is TRBJ1-5, with 8 bases matching TRBD1. CDR3 sequence: CASSHRTGINQPQHF. The CDR3 nucleotides read TGTGCCAGCAGTCACCGGACAGGGATAAATCAGCCCCAGCATTTT.